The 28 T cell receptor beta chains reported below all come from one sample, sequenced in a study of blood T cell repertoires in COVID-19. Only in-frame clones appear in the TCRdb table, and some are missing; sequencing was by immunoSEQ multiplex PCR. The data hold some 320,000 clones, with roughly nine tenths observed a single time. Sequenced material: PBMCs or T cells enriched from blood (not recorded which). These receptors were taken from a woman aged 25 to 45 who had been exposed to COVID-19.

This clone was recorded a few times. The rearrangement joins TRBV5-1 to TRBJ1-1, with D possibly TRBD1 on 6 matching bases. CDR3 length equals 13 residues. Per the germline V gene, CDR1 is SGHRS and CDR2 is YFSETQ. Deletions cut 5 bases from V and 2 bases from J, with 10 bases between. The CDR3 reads CASSKTGNTEAFF. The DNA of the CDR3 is TGCGCCAGCAGTAAGACAGGAAACACTGAAGCTTTCTTT. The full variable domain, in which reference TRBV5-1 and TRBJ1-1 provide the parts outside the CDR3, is KAGVTQTPRYLIKTRGQQVTLSCSPISGHRSVSWYQQTPGQGLQFLFEYFSETQRNKGNFPGRFSGRQFSNSRSEMNVSTLELGDSALYLCASSKTGNTEAFFGQGTRLTVV.

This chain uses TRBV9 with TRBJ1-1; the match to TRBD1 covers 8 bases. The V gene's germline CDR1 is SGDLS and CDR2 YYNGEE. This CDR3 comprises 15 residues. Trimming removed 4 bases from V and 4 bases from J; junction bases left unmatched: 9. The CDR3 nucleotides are TGTGCCAGCAGCCCACGGACAGGGTCCGGCACTGAAGCTTTCTTT. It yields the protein CASSPRTGSGTEAFF.

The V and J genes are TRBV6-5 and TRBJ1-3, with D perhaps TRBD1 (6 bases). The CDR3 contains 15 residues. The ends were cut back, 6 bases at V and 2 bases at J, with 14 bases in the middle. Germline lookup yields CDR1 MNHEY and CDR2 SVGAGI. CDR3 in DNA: TGTGCCAGCAGCCGATGGACAGCGACTGGAAACACCATATATTTT. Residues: CASSRWTATGNTIYF.

The CDR3 DNA is TGTGCCAGCAGCCAGGCAGGGAGGGTACACAATGAGCAGTTCTTC. This translates into CASSQAGRVHNEQFF. The chain is built from TRBV3-1 (or the pseudogene TRBV3-2) and TRBJ2-1, with 7 bases that match TRBD2. After removal of 3 bases from V and 5 bases from J, the junction contained 7 bases not matched to a gene. Germline V gene data show CDR1 as LGHDT and CDR2 as YNNKEL (reference sequence). The CDR3 loop spans 15 amino acids.

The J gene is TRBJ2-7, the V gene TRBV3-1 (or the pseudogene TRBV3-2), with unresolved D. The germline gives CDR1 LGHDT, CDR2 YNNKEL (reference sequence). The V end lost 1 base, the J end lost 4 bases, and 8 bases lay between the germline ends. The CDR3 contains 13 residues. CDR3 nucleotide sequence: TGTGCCAGCAGCCAAGTTTACGGTTACGAGCAGTACTTC. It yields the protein CASSQVYGYEQYF.

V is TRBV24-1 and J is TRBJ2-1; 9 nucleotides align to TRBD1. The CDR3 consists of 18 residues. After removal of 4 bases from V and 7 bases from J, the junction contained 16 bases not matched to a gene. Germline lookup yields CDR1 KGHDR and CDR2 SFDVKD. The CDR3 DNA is TGTGCCACCAGTGACTCCCGTAGGGCTGGGACAGGGAGTAATGAGCAGTTCTTC. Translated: CATSDSRRAGTGSNEQFF.

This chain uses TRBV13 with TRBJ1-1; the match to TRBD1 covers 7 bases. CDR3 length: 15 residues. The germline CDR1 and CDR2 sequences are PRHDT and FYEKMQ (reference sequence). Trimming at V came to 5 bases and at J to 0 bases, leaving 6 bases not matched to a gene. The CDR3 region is CASSPEGQLNTEAFF. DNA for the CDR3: TGTGCCAGCAGCCCTGAGGGACAGCTGAACACTGAAGCTTTCTTT.

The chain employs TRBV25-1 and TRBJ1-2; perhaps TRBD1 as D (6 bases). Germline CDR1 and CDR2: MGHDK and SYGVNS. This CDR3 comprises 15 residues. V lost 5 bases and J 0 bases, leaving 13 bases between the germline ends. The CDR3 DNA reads TGTGCCAGCAGTTCTACAGGGAAGGCTAACTATGGCTACACCTTC. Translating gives CASSSTGKANYGYTF.

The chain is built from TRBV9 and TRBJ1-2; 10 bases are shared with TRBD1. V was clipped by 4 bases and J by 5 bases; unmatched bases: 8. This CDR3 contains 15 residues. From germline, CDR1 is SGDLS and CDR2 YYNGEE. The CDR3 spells CASSIGTGEGYGYTF. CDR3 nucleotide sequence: TGTGCCAGCAGCATCGGGACAGGGGAGGGGTATGGCTACACCTTC. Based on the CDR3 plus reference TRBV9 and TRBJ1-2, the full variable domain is DSGVTQTPKHLITATGQRVTLRCSPRSGDLSVYWYQQSLDQGLQFLIQYYNGEERAKGNILERFSAQQFPDLHSELNLSSLELGDSALYFCASSIGTGEGYGYTFGSGTRLTVV.

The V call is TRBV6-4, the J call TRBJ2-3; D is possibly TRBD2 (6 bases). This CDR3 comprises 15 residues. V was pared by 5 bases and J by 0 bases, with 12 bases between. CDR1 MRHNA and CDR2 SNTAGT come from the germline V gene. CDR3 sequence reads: CASSSGLLSTDTQYF. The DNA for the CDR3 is TGTGCCAGCAGTTCGGGACTGTTAAGCACAGATACGCAGTATTTT.

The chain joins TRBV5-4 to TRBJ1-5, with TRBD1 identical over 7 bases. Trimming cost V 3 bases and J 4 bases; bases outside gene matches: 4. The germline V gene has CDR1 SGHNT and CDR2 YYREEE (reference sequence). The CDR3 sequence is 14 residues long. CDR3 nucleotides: TGTGCCAGCAGCTCCAGGGGGAGTAATCAGCCCCAGCATTTT. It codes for CASSSRGSNQPQHF. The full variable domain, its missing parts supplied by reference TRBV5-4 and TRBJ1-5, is ETGVTQSPTHLIKTRGQQVTLRCSSQSGHNTVSWYQQALGQGPQFIFQYYREEENGRGNFPPRFSGLQFPNYSSELNVNALELDDSALYLCASSSRGSNQPQHFGDGTRLSIL.

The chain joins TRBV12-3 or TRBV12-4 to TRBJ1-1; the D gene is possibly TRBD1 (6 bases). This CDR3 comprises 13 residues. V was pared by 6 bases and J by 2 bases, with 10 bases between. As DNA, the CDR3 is TGTGCCAGCAGCCGGACAGCTAACACTGAAGCTTTCTTT. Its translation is CASSRTANTEAFF.

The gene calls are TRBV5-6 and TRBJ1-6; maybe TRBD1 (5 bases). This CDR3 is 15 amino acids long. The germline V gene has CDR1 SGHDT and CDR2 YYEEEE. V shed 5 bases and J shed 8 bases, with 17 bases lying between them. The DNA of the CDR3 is TGTGCCAGCAGTCTCCCGGGGGGGATCGATTCACCCCTCCACTTT. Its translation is CASSLPGGIDSPLHF.

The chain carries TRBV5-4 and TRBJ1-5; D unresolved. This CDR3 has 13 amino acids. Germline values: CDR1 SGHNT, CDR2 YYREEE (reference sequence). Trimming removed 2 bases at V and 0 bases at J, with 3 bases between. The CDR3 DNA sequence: TGTGCCAGCAGCTTTAATAGCAATCAGCCCCAGCATTTT. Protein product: CASSFNSNQPQHF.

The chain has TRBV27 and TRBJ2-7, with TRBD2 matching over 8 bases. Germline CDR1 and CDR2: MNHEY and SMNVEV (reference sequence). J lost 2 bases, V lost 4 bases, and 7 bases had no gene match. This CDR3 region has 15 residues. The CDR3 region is CASSSRSSGTYEQYF. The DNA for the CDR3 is TGTGCCAGCAGTTCCCGAAGTAGCGGGACCTACGAGCAGTACTTC.

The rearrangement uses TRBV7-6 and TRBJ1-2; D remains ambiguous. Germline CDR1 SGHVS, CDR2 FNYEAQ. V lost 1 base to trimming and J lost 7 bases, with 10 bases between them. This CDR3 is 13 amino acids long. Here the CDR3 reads CASSLGAGSGYTF. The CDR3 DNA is TGTGCCAGCAGCTTAGGGGCAGGCTCTGGCTACACCTTC.

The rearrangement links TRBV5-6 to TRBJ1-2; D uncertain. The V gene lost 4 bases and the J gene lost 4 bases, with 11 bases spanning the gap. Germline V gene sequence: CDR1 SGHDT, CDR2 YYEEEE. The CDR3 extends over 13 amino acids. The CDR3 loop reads CASSVDTAYGYTF. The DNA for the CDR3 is TGTGCCAGCAGCGTCGACACAGCCTATGGCTACACCTTC.

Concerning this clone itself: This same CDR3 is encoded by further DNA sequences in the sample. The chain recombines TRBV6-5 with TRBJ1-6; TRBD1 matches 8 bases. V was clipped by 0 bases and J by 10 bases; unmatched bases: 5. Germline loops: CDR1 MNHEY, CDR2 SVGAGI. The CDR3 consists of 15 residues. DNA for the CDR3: TGTGCCAGCAGTTACTCGAACAGGGGGGACTCACCCCTCCACTTT. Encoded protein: CASSYSNRGDSPLHF.

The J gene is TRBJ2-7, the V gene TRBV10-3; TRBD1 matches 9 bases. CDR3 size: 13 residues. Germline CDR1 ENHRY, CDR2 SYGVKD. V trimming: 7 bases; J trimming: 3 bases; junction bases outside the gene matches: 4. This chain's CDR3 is CAITLGQGYEQYF. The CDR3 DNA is TGTGCCATCACTCTGGGACAGGGCTACGAGCAGTACTTC.

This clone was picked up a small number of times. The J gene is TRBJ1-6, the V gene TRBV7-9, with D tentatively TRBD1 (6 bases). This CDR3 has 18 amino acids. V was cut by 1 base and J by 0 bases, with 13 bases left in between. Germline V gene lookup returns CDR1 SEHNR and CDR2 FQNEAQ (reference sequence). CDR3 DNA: TGTGCCAGCAGCTTAGAGGGACATGCGAGCTCCTATAATTCACCCCTCCACTTT. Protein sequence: CASSLEGHASSYNSPLHF.

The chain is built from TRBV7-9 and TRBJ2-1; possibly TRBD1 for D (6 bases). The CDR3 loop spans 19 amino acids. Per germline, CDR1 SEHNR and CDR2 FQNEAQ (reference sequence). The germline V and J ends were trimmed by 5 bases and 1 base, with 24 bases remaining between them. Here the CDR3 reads CASSPPVQGRPSSYNEQFF. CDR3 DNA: TGTGCCAGCAGCCCCCCGGTACAGGGAAGGCCTAGTTCCTACAATGAGCAGTTCTTC. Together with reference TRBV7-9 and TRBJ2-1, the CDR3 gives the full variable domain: DTGVSQNPRHKITKRGQNVTFRCDPISEHNRLYWYRQTLGQGPEFLTYFQNEAQLEKSRLLSDRFSAERPKGSFSTLEIQRTEQGDSAMYLCASSPPVQGRPSSYNEQFFGPGTRLTVL.

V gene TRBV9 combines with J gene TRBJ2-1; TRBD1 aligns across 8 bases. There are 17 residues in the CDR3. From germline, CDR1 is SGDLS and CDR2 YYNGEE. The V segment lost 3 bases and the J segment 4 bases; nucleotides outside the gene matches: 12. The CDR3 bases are TGTGCCAGCAGCGCACCTAGCCGGGACAGGATTTACAATGAGCAGTTCTTC. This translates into CASSAPSRDRIYNEQFF. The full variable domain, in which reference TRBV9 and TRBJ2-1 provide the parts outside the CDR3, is DSGVTQTPKHLITATGQRVTLRCSPRSGDLSVYWYQQSLDQGLQFLIQYYNGEERAKGNILERFSAQQFPDLHSELNLSSLELGDSALYFCASSAPSRDRIYNEQFFGPGTRLTVL.

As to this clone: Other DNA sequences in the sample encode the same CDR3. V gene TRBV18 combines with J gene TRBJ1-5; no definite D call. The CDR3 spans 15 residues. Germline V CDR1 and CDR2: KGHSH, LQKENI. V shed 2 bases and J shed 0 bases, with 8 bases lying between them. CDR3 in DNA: TGTGCCAGCTCACCAAACAGCAATAGCAATCAGCCCCAGCATTTT. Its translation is CASSPNSNSNQPQHF.

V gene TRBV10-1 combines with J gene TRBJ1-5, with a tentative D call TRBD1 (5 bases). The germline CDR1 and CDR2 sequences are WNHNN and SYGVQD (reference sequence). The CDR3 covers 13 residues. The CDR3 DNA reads TGCGCGGGGGGGGGTCTCCCTAATCAGCCCCAGCATTTT. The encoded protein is CAGGGLPNQPQHF.

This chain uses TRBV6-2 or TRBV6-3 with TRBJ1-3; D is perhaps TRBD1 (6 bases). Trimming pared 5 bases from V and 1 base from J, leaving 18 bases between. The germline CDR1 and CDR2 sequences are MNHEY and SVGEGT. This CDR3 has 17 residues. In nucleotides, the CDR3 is TGTGCCAGCAGTAAGCCCGGGCAGGGGAGATCTGGAAACACCATATATTTT. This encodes CASSKPGQGRSGNTIYF.

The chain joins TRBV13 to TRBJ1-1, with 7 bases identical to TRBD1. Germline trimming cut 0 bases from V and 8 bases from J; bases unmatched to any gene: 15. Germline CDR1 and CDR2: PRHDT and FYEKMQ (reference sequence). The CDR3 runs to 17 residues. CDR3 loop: CASSLGRQGYDTTEAFF. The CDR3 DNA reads TGTGCCAGCAGCTTAGGAAGACAGGGTTACGATACCACCGAAGCTTTCTTT. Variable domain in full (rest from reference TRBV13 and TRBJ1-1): AAGVIQSPRHLIKEKRETATLKCYPIPRHDTVYWYQQGPGQDPQFLISFYEKMQSDKGSIPDRFSAQQFSDYHSELNMSSLELGDSALYFCASSLGRQGYDTTEAFFGQGTRLTVV.

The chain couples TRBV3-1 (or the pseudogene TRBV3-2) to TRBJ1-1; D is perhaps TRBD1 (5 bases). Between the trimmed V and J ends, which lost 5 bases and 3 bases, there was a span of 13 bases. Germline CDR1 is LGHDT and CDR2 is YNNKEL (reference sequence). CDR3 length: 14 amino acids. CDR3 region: CASSFRRGDTEAFF. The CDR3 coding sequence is TGTGCCAGCAGCTTTCGTAGGGGTGACACTGAAGCTTTCTTT.

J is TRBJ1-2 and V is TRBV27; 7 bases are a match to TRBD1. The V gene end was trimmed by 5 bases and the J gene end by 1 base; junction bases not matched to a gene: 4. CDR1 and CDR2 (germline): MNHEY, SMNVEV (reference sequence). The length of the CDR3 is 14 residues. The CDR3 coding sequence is TGTGCCAGCAGTCTTAGGGACAGTAACTATGGCTACACCTTC. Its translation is CASSLRDSNYGYTF.